The 18 T cell receptor beta chains below were found in one sample sequenced in a study of T cell repertoires in cytomegalovirus infection. From the reads, TCRdb called clonotypes with MiXCR, one entry per CDR3 protein. The sample holds more than 250,000 distinct CDR3 sequences, roughly 13% seen once. Material for sequencing was PBMCs. Receptors were obtained from a human donor in good health (CMV status not recorded). Some clones in this sample may be carry-over from other donors' samples.

This clonotype was counted a few times. The J gene is TRBJ1-5, the V gene TRBV11-2; 9 bases line up with TRBD1. The CDR3 runs to 15 residues. CDR1 is SGHAT and CDR2 is FQNNGV in the germline V gene. With V trimmed by 4 bases and J by 1 base, 2 bases remained unmatched. In DNA, the CDR3 is TGTGCCAGCAGCTGGGGGACAGGGAGCAATCAGCCCCAGCATTTT. This translates into CASSWGTGSNQPQHF.

This clonotype came up a few times. V gene TRBV19 combines with J gene TRBJ1-5, with 7 positions matching TRBD1. The ends lost 7 bases at V and 4 bases at J; junction bases unmatched: 7. Germline CDR1 and CDR2: LNHDA and SQIVND (reference sequence). The CDR3 covers 14 residues. In nucleotides, the CDR3 is TGTGCCAGTACCACAGGGGATGGAAATCAGCCCCAGCATTTT. Translated: CASTTGDGNQPQHF.

This clonotype showed up just a few times. This chain connects TRBV24-1 to TRBJ2-2; TRBD2 might be the D (5 bases). The CDR3 length is 15 residues. V shed 6 bases and J shed 7 bases, with 17 bases lying between them. Germline V lookup: CDR1 KGHDR, CDR2 SFDVKD. In nucleotides, the CDR3 is TGTGCCACCAGTCCCCCCGGGAACCGGGGCGGGGAGCTGTTTTTT. It is translated as CATSPPGNRGGELFF.

Only a few counts were recorded for this clonotype. The V and J genes are TRBV25-1 and TRBJ1-2, with D possibly being TRBD1 (6 bases). The ends were cut back, 2 bases at V and 3 bases at J, with 13 bases in the middle. This CDR3 has 15 residues. Germline CDR1 MGHDK, CDR2 SYGVNS. CDR3 sequence reads: CASSEGVYRDYGYTF. CDR3 in DNA: TGTGCCAGCAGTGAAGGCGTCTACAGGGACTATGGCTACACCTTC.

This clonotype was observed a handful of times. The gene calls are TRBV5-1 and TRBJ2-2, with unresolved D. CDR3 length equals 15 residues. The germline V and J ends were trimmed by 0 bases and 7 bases, with 13 bases remaining between them. Germline V gene lookup returns CDR1 SGHRS and CDR2 YFSETQ. The CDR3 region is CASSLEAVRGGELFF. DNA of the CDR3: TGCGCCAGCAGCTTGGAGGCAGTCAGAGGCGGGGAGCTGTTTTTT.

This clonotype has only a few counts. The chain has TRBV28 and TRBJ2-5; 10 bases fit TRBD1. CDR3 size: 15 residues. V lost 7 bases to trimming and J lost 5 bases; unmatched junction nucleotides: 10. Looked up from germline, CDR1 is MDHEN and CDR2 is SYDVKM. CDR3 coding DNA: TGTGCCAGCATCATCCGGACAGGGGGGAGGGAGACCCAGTACTTC. This codes for CASIIRTGGRETQYF.

This clonotype was observed a handful of times. The chain employs TRBV20-1 and TRBJ1-1; no definite D call. This CDR3 region has 13 residues. Trimming shortened V by 3 bases and J by 1 base, and 9 bases separated the two germline ends. Germline CDR1 reads DFQATT; CDR2 reads SNEGSKA (reference sequence). CDR3 sequence: CSASWPSNTEAFF. The CDR3, as DNA: TGCAGTGCTAGCTGGCCCTCGAACACTGAAGCTTTCTTT.

CDR3 loop: CATSDPGRRGNEQFF. The DNA of the CDR3 is TGTGCCACCAGTGATCCGGGACGCCGAGGGAATGAGCAGTTCTTC. This chain uses TRBV24-1 with TRBJ2-1, with D perhaps TRBD1 or TRBD2 (5 bases each). CDR3 length: 15 amino acids. Germline CDR1 and CDR2: KGHDR and SFDVKD. V shed 3 bases and J shed 7 bases, with 15 bases lying between them.

This clonotype has at least ten counts. The V and J genes are TRBV5-1 and TRBJ2-3; no reliable D call. Germline loops: CDR1 SGHRS, CDR2 YFSETQ. V was clipped by 0 bases and J by 1 base, with 6 bases between them. The CDR3 spans 14 residues. The DNA of the CDR3 is TGCGCCAGCAGCTTGGCTTTGGGCACAGATACGCAGTATTTT. Translation: CASSLALGTDTQYF.

This clonotype was seen many times. CDR3 region: CAIKTDRGAVYNEQFF. For the CDR3, the DNA is TGTGCCATCAAGACGGACAGGGGGGCTGTCTACAATGAGCAGTTCTTC. The chain is built from TRBV10-3 and TRBJ2-1, with TRBD1 matching over 10 bases. Germline CDR1 ENHRY, CDR2 SYGVKD. Trimming at V came to 7 bases and at J to 3 bases, leaving 9 bases not matched to a gene. This CDR3 contains 16 residues.

This clonotype was seen a handful of times. The chain has TRBV15 and TRBJ2-2; D possibly corresponds to TRBD1 (6 bases). Trimming stripped 2 bases from V and 6 bases from J, with 16 bases between. Per the germline V gene, CDR1 is LNHNV and CDR2 is YYDKDF (reference sequence). The CDR3 loop spans 16 amino acids. The CDR3, as DNA: TGTGCCACCAGCAGAAGGACAGCTCGAGGGGCCGGGGAGCTGTTTTTT. It specifies CATSRRTARGAGELFF.

Many counts were recorded for this clonotype. The chain carries TRBV7-6 and TRBJ2-2, with D tentatively TRBD1 or TRBD2 (6 bases each). V gave up 5 bases and J gave up 4 bases, with 14 bases separating them. In germline, CDR1 is SGHVS, CDR2 FNYEAQ. The CDR3 is 15 amino acids. DNA of the CDR3: TGTGCCAGCAGCCTGGGGGGCGCCGGCACCGGGGAGCTGTTTTTT. As protein: CASSLGGAGTGELFF.

This clonotype has a count of ten or more. The chain recombines TRBV7-2 with TRBJ1-2; 10 bases match TRBD1. Trimming took 2 bases from V and 5 from J; bases not matched to a gene: 14. The CDR3 contains 18 residues. Germline CDR1 and CDR2: SGHTA and FQGNSA. CDR3 residues: CASSLRFFGTGVYYGYTF. In nucleotides, the CDR3 is TGTGCCAGCAGCTTACGGTTTTTCGGGACAGGGGTATATTATGGCTACACCTTC.

This clonotype was counted at least ten times. The chain is built from TRBV7-3 and TRBJ2-2; TRBD2 aligns across 9 bases. Germline CDR1 SGHTA, CDR2 FQGTGA. V dropped 1 base and J dropped 6; count of bases not matched to a gene: 9. The CDR3 is 17 amino acids. The CDR3 sequence is CASSLKASGAEAGELFF. The CDR3 region has the DNA TGTGCCAGCAGCTTAAAGGCTAGCGGGGCCGAGGCCGGGGAGCTGTTTTTT.

This clonotype has a count of ten or more. V and J are TRBV7-8 and TRBJ2-5; D might be TRBD1 or TRBD2, each matching 5 bases. CDR3 size: 16 residues. Germline V gives CDR1 SGHVS, CDR2 FQNEAQ. V was clipped by 2 bases and J by 4 bases, with 17 bases between them. The CDR3 nucleotides are TGTGCCAGCAGCTTACAAAGGGGACCGGCCCCAGAGACCCAGTACTTC. As protein: CASSLQRGPAPETQYF.

This clonotype was found many times. This rearrangement joins TRBV11-2 to TRBJ1-2; tentatively, D is TRBD1 (5 bases). The germline V gene encodes CDR1 SGHAT and CDR2 FQNNGV. The CDR3 sequence is 17 residues long. V shed 6 bases and J shed 0 bases, with 20 bases lying between them. DNA of the CDR3: TGTGCCAGCAGTACGCTTCAGACAAGGGGATCTAACTATGGCTACACCTTC. As protein: CASSTLQTRGSNYGYTF.

The chain joins TRBV4-1 to TRBJ2-3, with D perhaps matching TRBD2 (6 bases). Germline V gene data show CDR1 as MGHRA and CDR2 as YSYEKL. This CDR3 contains 16 residues. V gave up 0 bases and J gave up 1 base, with 11 bases separating them. CDR3 in DNA: TGCGCCAGCAGCCAAGAAAAATGGGGGGGCACAGATACGCAGTATTTT. This gives the protein CASSQEKWGGTDTQYF.

The sample holds many counts of this clonotype. The rearrangement joins TRBV5-1 to TRBJ2-3; maybe TRBD1 (6 bases). CDR3 size: 14 residues. The ends were cut back, 3 bases at V and 3 bases at J, with 11 bases in the middle. In germline, CDR1 is SGHRS, CDR2 YFSETQ. This CDR3 is CASSSGDTTDTQYF. As DNA, the CDR3 is TGCGCCAGCAGCTCAGGGGATACGACAGATACGCAGTATTTT.